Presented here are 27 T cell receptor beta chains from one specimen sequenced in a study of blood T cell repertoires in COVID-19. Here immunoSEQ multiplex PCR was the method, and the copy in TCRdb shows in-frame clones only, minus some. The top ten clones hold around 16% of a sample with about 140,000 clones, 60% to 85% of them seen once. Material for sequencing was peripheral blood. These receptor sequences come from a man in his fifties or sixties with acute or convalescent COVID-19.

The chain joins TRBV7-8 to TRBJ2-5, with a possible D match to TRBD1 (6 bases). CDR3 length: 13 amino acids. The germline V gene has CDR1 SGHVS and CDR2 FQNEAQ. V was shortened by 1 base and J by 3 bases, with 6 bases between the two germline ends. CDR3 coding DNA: TGTGCCAGCAGCTTAGGGACAGAAGAGACCCAGTACTTC. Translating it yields CASSLGTEETQYF.

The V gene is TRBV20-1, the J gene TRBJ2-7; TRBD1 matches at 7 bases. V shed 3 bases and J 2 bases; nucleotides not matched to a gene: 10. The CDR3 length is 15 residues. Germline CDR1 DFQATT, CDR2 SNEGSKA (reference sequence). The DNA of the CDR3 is TGCAGTGCTAGTGGGTCGACAGGGTTTGCCTACGAGCAGTACTTC. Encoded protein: CSASGSTGFAYEQYF.

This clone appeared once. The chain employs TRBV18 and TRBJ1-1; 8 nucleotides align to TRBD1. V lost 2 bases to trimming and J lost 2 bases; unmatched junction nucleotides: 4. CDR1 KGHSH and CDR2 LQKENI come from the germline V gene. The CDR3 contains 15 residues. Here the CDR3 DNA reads TGTGCCAGCTCACCAGCACAGGGGGTAAACACTGAAGCTTTCTTT. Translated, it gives CASSPAQGVNTEAFF.

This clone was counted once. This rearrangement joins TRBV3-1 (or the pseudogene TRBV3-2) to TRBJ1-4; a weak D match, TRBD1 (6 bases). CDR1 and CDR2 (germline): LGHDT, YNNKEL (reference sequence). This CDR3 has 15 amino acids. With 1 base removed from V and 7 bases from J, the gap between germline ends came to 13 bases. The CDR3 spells CASSQGAQGGEKLFF. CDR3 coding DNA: TGTGCCAGCAGCCAAGGGGCCCAAGGGGGTGAAAAACTGTTTTTT.

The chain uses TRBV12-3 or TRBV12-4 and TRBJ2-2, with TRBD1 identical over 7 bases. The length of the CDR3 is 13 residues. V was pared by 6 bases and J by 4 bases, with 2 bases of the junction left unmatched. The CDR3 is CASRTGITGELFF. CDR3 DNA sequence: TGTGCCAGCAGGACAGGGATCACCGGGGAGCTGTTTTTT.

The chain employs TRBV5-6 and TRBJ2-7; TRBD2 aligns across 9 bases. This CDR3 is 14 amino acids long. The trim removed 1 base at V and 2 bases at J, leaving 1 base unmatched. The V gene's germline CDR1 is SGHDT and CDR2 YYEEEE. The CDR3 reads CASSLPSGAYEQYV. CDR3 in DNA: TGTGCCAGCAGCTTGCCTAGCGGGGCCTACGAGCAGTACGTC.

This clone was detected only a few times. The CDR3 DNA sequence: TGTGCCAGCAGCTTGGTAGGGGTACAAGAGACCCAGTACTTC. Amino acid sequence: CASSLVGVQETQYF. V and J are TRBV5-4 and TRBJ2-5; D is perhaps TRBD1 (5 bases). There are 14 residues in the CDR3. The ends were cut back, 0 bases at V and 2 bases at J, with 8 bases in the middle. Germline CDR1 and CDR2: SGHNT and YYREEE (reference sequence).

The CDR3 nucleotides are TGTGCCTGGGGAGGACAGGGGGCGGCTGGAAACACCATATATTTT. Translating it yields CAWGGQGAAGNTIYF. The chain employs TRBV30 and TRBJ1-3; TRBD1 aligns across 11 bases. The germline gives CDR1 GTSNPN, CDR2 SVGIG (reference sequence). This CDR3 has 15 residues. Losses at the gene ends were 5 bases for V and 2 bases for J; bases not matched to a gene: 5.

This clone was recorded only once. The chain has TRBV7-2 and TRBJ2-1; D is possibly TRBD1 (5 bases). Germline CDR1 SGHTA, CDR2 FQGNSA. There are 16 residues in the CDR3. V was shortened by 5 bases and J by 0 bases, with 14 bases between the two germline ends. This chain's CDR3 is CASSQRQFFSYNEQFF. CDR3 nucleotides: TGTGCCAGCAGCCAAAGACAGTTCTTCTCCTACAATGAGCAGTTCTTC.

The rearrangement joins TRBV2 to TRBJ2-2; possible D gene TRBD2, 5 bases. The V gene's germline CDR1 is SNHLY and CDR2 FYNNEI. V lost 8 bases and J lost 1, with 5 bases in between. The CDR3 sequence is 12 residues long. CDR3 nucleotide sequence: TGTGCCAGCGGACTGAACACCGGGGAGCTGTTTTTT. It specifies CASGLNTGELFF.

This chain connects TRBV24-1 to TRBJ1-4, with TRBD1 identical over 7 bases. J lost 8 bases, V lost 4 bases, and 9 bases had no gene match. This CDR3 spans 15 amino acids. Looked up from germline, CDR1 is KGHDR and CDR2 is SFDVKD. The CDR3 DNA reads TGTGCCACCAGTGAAACAAGACAGGGCGGGGAAAAACTGTTTTTT. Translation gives CATSETRQGGEKLFF.

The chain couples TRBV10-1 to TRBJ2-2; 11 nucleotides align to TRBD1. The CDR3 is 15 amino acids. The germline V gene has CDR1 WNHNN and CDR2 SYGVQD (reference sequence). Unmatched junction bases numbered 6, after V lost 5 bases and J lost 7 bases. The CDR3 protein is CASSQRTGGIGELFF. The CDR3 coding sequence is TGCGCCAGCAGTCAACGGACAGGGGGCATCGGGGAGCTGTTTTTT.

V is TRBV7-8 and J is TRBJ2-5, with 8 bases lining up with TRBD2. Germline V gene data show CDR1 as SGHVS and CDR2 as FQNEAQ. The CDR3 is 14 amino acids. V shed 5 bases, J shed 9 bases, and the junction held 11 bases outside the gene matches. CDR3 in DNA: TGTGCCAGCAGCCAAACGGGGGCCGGGGGGGCCCAGTACTTC. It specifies CASSQTGAGGAQYF.

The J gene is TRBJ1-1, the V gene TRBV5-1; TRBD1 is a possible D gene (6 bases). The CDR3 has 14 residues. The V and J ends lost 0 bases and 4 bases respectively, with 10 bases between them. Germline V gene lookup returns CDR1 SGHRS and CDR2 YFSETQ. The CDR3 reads CASSLDRVGTEAFF. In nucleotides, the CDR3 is TGCGCCAGCAGCTTGGACAGGGTGGGCACTGAAGCTTTCTTT. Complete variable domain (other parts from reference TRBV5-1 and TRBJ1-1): KAGVTQTPRYLIKTRGQQVTLSCSPISGHRSVSWYQQTPGQGLQFLFEYFSETQRNKGNFPGRFSGRQFSNSRSEMNVSTLELGDSALYLCASSLDRVGTEAFFGQGTRLTVV.

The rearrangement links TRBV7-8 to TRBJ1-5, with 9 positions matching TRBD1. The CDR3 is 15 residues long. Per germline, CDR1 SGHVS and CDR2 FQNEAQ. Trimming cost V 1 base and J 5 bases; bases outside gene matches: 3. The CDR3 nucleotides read TGTGCCAGCAGCTTAGGGACAGGGGCTCATCAGCCCCAGCATTTT. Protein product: CASSLGTGAHQPQHF.

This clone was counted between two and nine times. CDR3 in amino acids: CASKRTGIYYEQYV. Here the CDR3 DNA reads TGTGCCAGCAAACGTACCGGGATTTACTACGAGCAGTACGTC. The rearrangement links TRBV27 to TRBJ2-7, with D maybe TRBD2 (5 bases). The CDR3 runs to 14 residues. V was trimmed by 7 bases and J by 3 bases, leaving 16 bases between them. The germline CDR1 and CDR2 sequences are MNHEY and SMNVEV (reference sequence).

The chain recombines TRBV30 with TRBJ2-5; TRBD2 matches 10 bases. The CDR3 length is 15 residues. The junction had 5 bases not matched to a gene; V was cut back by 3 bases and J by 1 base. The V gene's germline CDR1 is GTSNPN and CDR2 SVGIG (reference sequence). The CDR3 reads CAWRGLAGVQETQYF. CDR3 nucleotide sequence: TGTGCCTGGAGGGGGCTAGCGGGGGTCCAAGAGACCCAGTACTTC.

The CDR3 loop is CASSAGQGGNSPLHF. CDR3 bases: TGTGCCAGCAGCGCCGGACAGGGAGGTAATTCACCCCTCCACTTT. This chain connects TRBV2 to TRBJ1-6, with 8 positions matching TRBD1. Germline trimming cut 6 bases from V and 6 bases from J; bases unmatched to any gene: 7. The CDR3 extends over 15 amino acids. Germline V gene lookup returns CDR1 SNHLY and CDR2 FYNNEI. The whole variable domain, filled in from reference TRBV2 and TRBJ1-6, reads EPEVTQTPSHQVTQMGQEVILRCVPISNHLYFYWYRQILGQKVEFLVSFYNNEISEKSEIFDDQFSVERPDGSNFTLKIRSTKLEDSAMYFCASSAGQGGNSPLHFGNGTRLTVT.

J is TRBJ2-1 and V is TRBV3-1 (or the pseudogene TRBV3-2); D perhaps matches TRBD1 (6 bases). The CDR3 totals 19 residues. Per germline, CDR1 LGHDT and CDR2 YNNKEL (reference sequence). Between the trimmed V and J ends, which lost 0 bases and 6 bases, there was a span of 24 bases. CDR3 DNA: TGTGCCAGCAGCCAAGATAGTTGGAGTCAGGGCCCAGGGGTCAATGAGCAGTTCTTC. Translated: CASSQDSWSQGPGVNEQFF.

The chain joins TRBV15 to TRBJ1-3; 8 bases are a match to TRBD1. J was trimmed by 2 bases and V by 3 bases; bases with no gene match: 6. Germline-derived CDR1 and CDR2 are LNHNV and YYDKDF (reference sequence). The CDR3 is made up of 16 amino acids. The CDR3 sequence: CATSRPTGQAGNTIYF. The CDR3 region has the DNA TGTGCCACCAGCAGGCCTACGGGACAGGCTGGAAACACCATATATTTT.

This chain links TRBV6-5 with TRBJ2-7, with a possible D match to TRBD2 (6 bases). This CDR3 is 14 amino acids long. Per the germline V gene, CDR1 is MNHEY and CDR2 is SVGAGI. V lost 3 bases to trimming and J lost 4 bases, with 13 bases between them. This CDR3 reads CASSYGGAGYEQYF. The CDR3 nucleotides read TGTGCCAGCAGTTATGGAGGGGCCGGGTACGAGCAGTACTTC.

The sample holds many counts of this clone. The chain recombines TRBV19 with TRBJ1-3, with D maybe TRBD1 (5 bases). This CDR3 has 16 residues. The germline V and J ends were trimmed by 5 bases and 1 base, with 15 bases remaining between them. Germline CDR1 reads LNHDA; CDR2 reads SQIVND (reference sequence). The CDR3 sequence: CASSPRGGASGNTIYF. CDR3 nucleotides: TGTGCCAGTAGTCCTCGGGGAGGGGCATCTGGAAACACCATATATTTT.

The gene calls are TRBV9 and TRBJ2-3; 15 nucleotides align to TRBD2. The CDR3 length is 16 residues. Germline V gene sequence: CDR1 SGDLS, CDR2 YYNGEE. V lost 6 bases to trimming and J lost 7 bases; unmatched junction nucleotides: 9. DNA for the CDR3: TGTGCCAGCACCTTAACCGGGACTAGCGGGGGGAATACGCAGTATTTT. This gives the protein CASTLTGTSGGNTQYF.

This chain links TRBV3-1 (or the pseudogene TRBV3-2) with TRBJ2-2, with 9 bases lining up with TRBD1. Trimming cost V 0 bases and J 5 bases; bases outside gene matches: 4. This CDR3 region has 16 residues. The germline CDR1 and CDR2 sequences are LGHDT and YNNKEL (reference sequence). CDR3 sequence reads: CASSQDRQGGTGELFF. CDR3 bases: TGTGCCAGCAGCCAAGACAGACAGGGGGGAACCGGGGAGCTGTTTTTT.

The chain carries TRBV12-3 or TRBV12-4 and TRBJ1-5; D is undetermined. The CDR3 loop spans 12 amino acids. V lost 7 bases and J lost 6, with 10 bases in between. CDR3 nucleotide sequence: TGTGCCAGCACCGAGGGTCCTCAGCCCCAGCATTTT. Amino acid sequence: CASTEGPQPQHF.

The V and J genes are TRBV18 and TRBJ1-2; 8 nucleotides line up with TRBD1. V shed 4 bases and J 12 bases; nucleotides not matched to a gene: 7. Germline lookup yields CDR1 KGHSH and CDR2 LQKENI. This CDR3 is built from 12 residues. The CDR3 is CASSLRQGTDTF. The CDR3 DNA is TGTGCCAGCTCACTCCGACAGGGGACGGACACCTTC.

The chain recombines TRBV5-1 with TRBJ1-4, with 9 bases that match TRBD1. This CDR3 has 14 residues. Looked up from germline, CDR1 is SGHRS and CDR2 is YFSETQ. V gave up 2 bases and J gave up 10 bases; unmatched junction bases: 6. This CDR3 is CASSLGQGIGKLFF. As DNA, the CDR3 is TGCGCCAGCAGCTTAGGACAGGGGATCGGAAAACTGTTTTTT.